This T cell receptor (beta chain) was documented in a study of shared clonotypes between healthy human individuals. Findings and limits, study-wide: Approximately 5% of naive CD4 clonotypes were shared across four donors.

TCRdb keeps only in-frame clones here, not all; method: immunoSEQ multiplex PCR. The sample includes roughly 2.4 million clones, 90% to 96% of them seen just once. The CDR3 is 15 amino acids. CDR1 SGHRS and CDR2 YFSETQ come from the germline V gene. With 7 bases clipped from V and 3 bases from J, the junction kept 10 bases outside the gene matches. Into CD45RA+ naive and CD45RA-negative memory subsets, the CD4+ cells were split. This clone was picked up one time. No antigen is known for it. The gene calls are TRBV5-1 and TRBJ2-7, with TRBD1 matching over 10 bases. Sequenced: naive CD4+ T cells sorted from blood. Subset meaning: CD45RA+ positively selected. The clonotype comes from a man aged 18-30 years in good health. The CDR3 DNA reads as TGCGCCAGCCAGGGCTCAGGGACAGGGGACTACGAGCAGTACTTC. Translating it yields CASQGSGTGDYEQYF.